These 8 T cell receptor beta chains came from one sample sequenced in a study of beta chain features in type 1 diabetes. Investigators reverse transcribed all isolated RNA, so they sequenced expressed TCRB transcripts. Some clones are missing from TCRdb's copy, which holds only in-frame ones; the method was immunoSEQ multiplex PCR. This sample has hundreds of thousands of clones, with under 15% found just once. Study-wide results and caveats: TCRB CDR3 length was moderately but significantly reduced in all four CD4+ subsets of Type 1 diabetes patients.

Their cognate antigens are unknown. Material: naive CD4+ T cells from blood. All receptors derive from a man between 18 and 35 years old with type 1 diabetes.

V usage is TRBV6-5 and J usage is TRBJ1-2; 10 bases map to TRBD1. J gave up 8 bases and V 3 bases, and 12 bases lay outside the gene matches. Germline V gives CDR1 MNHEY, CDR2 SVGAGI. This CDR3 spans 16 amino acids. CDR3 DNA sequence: TGTGCCAGCAGTTATACCACGGGGACAGGGGCTAAAGGCTACACCTTC. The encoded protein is CASSYTTGTGAKGYTF.

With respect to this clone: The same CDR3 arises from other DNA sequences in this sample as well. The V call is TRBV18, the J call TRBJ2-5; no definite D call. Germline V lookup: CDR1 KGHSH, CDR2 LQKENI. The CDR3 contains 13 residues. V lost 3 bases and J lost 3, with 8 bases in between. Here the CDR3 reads CASSPGDKETQYF. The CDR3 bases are TGTGCCAGCTCACCTGGAGATAAAGAGACCCAGTACTTC.

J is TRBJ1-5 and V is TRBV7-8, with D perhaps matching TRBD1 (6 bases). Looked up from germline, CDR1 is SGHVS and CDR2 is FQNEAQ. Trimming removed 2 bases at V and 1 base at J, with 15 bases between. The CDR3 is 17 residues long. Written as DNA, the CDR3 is TGTGCCAGCAGCTTACCGTCACAGGGCTACAGCAATCAGCCCCAGCATTTT. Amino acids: CASSLPSQGYSNQPQHF.

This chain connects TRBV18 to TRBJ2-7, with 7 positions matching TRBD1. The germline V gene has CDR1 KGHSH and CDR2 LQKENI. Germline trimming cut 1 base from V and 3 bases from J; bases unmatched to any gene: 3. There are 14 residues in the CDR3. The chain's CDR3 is CASSPQGADYEQYF. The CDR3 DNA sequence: TGTGCCAGCTCACCACAGGGGGCTGACTACGAGCAGTACTTC.

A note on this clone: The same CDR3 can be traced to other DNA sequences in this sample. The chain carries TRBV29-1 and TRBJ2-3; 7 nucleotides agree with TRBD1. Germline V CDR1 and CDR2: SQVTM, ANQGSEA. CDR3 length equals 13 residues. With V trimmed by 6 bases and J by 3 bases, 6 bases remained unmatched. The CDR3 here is CSVRQGGTDTQYF. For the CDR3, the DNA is TGCAGCGTAAGACAGGGTGGGACAGATACGCAGTATTTT.

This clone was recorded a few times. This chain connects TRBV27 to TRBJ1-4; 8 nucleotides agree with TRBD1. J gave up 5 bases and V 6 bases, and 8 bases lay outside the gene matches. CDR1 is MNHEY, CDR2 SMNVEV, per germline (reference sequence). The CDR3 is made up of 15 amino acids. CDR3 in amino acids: CASSKPNRGNEKLFF. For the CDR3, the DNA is TGTGCCAGCAGCAAACCCAACAGGGGGAATGAAAAACTGTTTTTT.

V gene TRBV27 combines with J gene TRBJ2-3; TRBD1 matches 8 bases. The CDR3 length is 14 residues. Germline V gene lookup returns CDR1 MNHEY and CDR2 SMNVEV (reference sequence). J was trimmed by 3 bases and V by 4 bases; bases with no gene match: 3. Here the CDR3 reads CASSSGQGTDTQYF. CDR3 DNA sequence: TGTGCCAGCAGTTCCGGACAGGGAACAGATACGCAGTATTTT.

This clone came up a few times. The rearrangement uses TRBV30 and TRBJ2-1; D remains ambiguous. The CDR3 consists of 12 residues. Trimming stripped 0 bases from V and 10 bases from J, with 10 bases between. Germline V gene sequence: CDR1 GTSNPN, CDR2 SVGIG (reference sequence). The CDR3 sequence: CAWSVQSREQFF. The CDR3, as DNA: TGTGCCTGGAGTGTACAGTCGCGAGAGCAGTTCTTC.